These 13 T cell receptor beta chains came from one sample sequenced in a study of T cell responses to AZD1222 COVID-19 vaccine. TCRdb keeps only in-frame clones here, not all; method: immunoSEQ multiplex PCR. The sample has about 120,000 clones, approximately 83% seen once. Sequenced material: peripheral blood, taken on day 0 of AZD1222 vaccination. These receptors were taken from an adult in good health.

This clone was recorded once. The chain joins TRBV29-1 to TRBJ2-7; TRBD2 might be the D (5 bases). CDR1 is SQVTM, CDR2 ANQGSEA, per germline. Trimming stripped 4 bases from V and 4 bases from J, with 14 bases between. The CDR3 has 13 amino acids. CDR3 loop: CSVVGLGSYEQYF. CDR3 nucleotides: TGCAGCGTTGTCGGCCTGGGGAGTTACGAGCAGTACTTC.

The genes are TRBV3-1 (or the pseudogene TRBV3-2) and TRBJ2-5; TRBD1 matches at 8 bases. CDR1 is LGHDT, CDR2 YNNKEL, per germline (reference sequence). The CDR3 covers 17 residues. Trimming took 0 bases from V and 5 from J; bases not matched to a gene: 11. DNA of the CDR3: TGTGCCAGCAGCCAAGATTTTTGGGGCAGGGGGCCGGAGACCCAGTACTTC. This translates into CASSQDFWGRGPETQYF.

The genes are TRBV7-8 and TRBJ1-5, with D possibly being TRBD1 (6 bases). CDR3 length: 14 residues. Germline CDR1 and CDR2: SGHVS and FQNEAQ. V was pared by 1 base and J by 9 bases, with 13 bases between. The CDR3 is CASSLVGGYGPQHF. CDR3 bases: TGTGCCAGCAGCTTAGTAGGGGGATATGGGCCCCAGCATTTT.

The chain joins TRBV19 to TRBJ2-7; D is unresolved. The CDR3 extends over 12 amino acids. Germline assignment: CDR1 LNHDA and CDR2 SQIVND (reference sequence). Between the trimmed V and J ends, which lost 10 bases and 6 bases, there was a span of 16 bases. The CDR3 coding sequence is TGTGCCACTCGAACAGCCTTCGGCGAGCAGTACTTC. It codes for CATRTAFGEQYF.

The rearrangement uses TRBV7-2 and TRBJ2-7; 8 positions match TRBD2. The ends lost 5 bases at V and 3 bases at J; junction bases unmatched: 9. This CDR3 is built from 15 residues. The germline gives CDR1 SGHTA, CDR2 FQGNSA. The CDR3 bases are TGTGCCAGCAGCCCCGGGGGGGGAGGGGGCTACGAGCAGTACTTC. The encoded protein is CASSPGGGGGYEQYF.

The CDR3 nucleotides read TGTGCCAGCAGCCGGACTAGCGGGAGGTCCCTGTACGAGCAGTACTTC. The encoded protein is CASSRTSGRSLYEQYF. The chain has TRBV7-8 and TRBJ2-7, with 14 bases aligning to TRBD2. Germline V gives CDR1 SGHVS, CDR2 FQNEAQ. Losses at the gene ends were 5 bases for V and 4 bases for J; bases not matched to a gene: 7. The CDR3 is made up of 16 amino acids. Full variable domain (rest looked up from reference TRBV7-8 and TRBJ2-7): GAGVSQSPRYKVAKRGQDVALRCDPISGHVSLFWYQQALGQGPEFLTYFQNEAQLDKSGLPSDRFFAERPEGSVSTLKIQRTQQEDSAVYLCASSRTSGRSLYEQYFGPGTRLTVT.

The CDR3 DNA sequence: TGTGCCAGCATTCGCTTATACCCGACAGCGGGGAATCAGCCCCAGCATTTT. Protein: CASIRLYPTAGNQPQHF. This chain joins TRBV2 and TRBJ1-5; D possibly corresponds to TRBD1 (5 bases). The CDR3 extends over 17 amino acids. Deletions cut 7 bases from V and 4 bases from J, with 23 bases between. CDR1 SNHLY and CDR2 FYNNEI come from the germline V gene.

In DNA, the CDR3 is TGTGCCAGCACCTCCTATATCTACGAGCAGTACTTC. It codes for CASTSYIYEQYF. The rearrangement joins TRBV7-9 to TRBJ2-7, with unresolved D. The germline CDR1 and CDR2 sequences are SEHNR and FQNEAQ (reference sequence). The CDR3 consists of 12 residues. The V end was cut by 7 bases, the J end by 3 bases, with 10 bases between.

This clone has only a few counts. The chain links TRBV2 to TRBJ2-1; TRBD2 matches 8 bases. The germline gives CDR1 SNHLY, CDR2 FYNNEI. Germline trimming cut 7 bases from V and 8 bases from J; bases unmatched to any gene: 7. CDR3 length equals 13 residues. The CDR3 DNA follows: TGTGCCAGCACCCCGGGACTAGTCTATGAGCAGTTCTTC. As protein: CASTPGLVYEQFF.

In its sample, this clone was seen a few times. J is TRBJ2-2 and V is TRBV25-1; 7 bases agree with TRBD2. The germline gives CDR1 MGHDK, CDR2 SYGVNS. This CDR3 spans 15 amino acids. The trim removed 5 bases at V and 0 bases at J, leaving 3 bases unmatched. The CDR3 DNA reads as TGTGCCAGCAGTCCAAGCGGGGCGAACACCGGGGAGCTGTTTTTT. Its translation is CASSPSGANTGELFF.

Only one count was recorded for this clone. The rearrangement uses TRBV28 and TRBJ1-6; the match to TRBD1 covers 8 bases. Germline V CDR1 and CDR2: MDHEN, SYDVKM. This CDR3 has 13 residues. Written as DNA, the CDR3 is TGTGCTAGCGCAGGGGGCGTTAATTCACCCCTCCACTTT. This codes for CASAGGVNSPLHF. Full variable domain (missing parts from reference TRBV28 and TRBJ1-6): DVKVTQSSRYLVKRTGEKVFLECVQDMDHENMFWYRQDPGLGLRLIYFSYDVKMKEKGDIPEGYSVSREKKERFSLILESASTNQTSMYLCASAGGVNSPLHFGNGTRLTVT.

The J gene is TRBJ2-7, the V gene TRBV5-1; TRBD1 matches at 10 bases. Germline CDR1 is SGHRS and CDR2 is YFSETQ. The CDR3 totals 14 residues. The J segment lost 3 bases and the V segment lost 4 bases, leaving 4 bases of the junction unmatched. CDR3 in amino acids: CASSPGQGIYEQYF. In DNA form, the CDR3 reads TGCGCCAGCAGCCCGGGACAGGGGATCTACGAGCAGTACTTC. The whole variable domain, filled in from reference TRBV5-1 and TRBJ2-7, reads KAGVTQTPRYLIKTRGQQVTLSCSPISGHRSVSWYQQTPGQGLQFLFEYFSETQRNKGNFPGRFSGRQFSNSRSEMNVSTLELGDSALYLCASSPGQGIYEQYFGPGTRLTVT.

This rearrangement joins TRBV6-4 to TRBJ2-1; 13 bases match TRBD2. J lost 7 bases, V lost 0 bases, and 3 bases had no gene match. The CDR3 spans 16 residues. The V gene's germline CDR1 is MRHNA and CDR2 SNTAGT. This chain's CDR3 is CASSDSGLAGYNEQFF. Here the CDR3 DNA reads TGTGCCAGCAGTGACTCGGGACTAGCGGGATATAATGAGCAGTTCTTC.